This passage covers 17 T cell receptor beta chains from one sample sequenced in a study of blood T cell repertoires in COVID-19. Repertoires were generated with immunoSEQ multiplex PCR, while TCRdb's copy carries only in-frame clones and drops some. Of 75,000 or so clones listed, 84% were seen once; the top ten hold 3.5%. Sequenced sample: peripheral blood. The origin of the receptors is a man aged 45-60 years with acute or convalescent COVID-19.

The CDR3 here is CASRSAGGSRTGELFF. Written as DNA, the CDR3 is TGTGCCAGCAGAAGCGCAGGAGGGTCTCGAACCGGGGAGCTGTTTTTT. The rearrangement uses TRBV6-6 and TRBJ2-2, with D tentatively TRBD2 (6 bases). Trimming stripped 6 bases from V and 5 bases from J, with 19 bases between. The CDR3 runs 16 residues. CDR1 is MNHNY and CDR2 is SVGAGI in the germline V gene (reference sequence).

The rearrangement links TRBV6-4 to TRBJ2-1, with TRBD2 matching 8 bases. The CDR3 contains 15 residues. V gave up 2 bases and J gave up 2 bases; unmatched junction bases: 2. In germline, CDR1 is MRHNA, CDR2 SNTAGT. The CDR3, as DNA: TGTGCCAGCAGTGACGGGACTAGAGCCTACAATGAGCAGTTCTTC. This gives the protein CASSDGTRAYNEQFF.

The chain uses TRBV29-1 and TRBJ2-7; D is possibly TRBD1 (6 bases). Trimming left V 4 bases short and J 7 bases short, with 11 bases between. Germline CDR1 and CDR2: SQVTM and ANQGSEA. This CDR3 comprises 11 residues. The CDR3 coding sequence is TGCAGCGTTGGGGGGCCGGGGGAGCAGTACTTC. Its protein is CSVGGPGEQYF.

The chain recombines TRBV6-5 with TRBJ2-3, with D perhaps TRBD2 (5 bases). This CDR3 is built from 14 residues. The V and J ends lost 8 bases and 0 bases respectively, with 12 bases between them. From germline, CDR1 is MNHEY and CDR2 SVGAGI. DNA of the CDR3: TGTGCCAGCTCGTCCGGGATAAGCACAGATACGCAGTATTTT. It yields the protein CASSSGISTDTQYF.

CDR3 in amino acids: CASSPWTGQREKLFF. CDR3 nucleotide sequence: TGTGCCAGCTCACCTTGGACAGGACAGCGCGAAAAACTGTTTTTT. The chain uses TRBV18 and TRBJ1-4, with 7 bases fitting TRBD1. Per the germline V gene, CDR1 is KGHSH and CDR2 is LQKENI. CDR3 size: 15 residues. J was trimmed by 8 bases and V by 3 bases; bases with no gene match: 9.

V usage is TRBV4-1 and J usage is TRBJ2-7; D possibly corresponds to TRBD1 (6 bases). CDR1 is MGHRA and CDR2 is YSYEKL in the germline V gene. CDR3 length equals 17 residues. V was clipped by 0 bases and J by 2 bases, with 17 bases between them. CDR3 in DNA: TGCGCCAGCAGCCAAGAAATGGAGGCAGGGGCTGCCTACGAGCAGTACTTC. Its protein is CASSQEMEAGAAYEQYF.

This clone was counted a single time. The J gene is TRBJ1-2, the V gene TRBV5-1, with D perhaps matching TRBD1 (5 bases). The length of the CDR3 is 16 residues. Per germline, CDR1 SGHRS and CDR2 YFSETQ. Trimming left V 0 bases short and J 2 bases short, with 14 bases between. CDR3 nucleotides: TGCGCCAGCAGCTTGGGGGGCAGGCCCTCCAACTATGGCTACACCTTC. This gives the protein CASSLGGRPSNYGYTF.

The chain recombines TRBV3-1 (or the pseudogene TRBV3-2) with TRBJ1-2; 7 nucleotides agree with TRBD1. Germline V gives CDR1 LGHDT, CDR2 YNNKEL (reference sequence). Trimming at V came to 4 bases and at J to 3 bases, leaving 5 bases not matched to a gene. The CDR3 consists of 14 residues. The CDR3, as DNA: TGTGCCAGCAGCCCCTGGACAGGTGACTATGGCTACACCTTC. Amino acid sequence: CASSPWTGDYGYTF.

The rearrangement links TRBV6-5 to TRBJ1-6; TRBD1 aligns across 7 bases. The CDR3 runs to 15 residues. The germline V gene has CDR1 MNHEY and CDR2 SVGAGI. V lost 7 bases to trimming and J lost 9 bases; unmatched junction nucleotides: 12. DNA for the CDR3: TGTGCCAGCACCCTATCGACAGGGTTCAGTTCACCCCTCCACTTT. Translated: CASTLSTGFSSPLHF.

This clone was picked up a small number of times. V gene TRBV7-6 combines with J gene TRBJ2-3; the D gene is possibly TRBD1 (7 bases). The V end was cut by 5 bases, the J end by 5 bases, with 14 bases between. CDR3 length: 14 residues. The germline CDR1 and CDR2 sequences are SGHVS and FNYEAQ. The CDR3 nucleotides read TGTGCCAGCAGCCCGCGGGACAGTCGAGATACGCAGTATTTT. Translated: CASSPRDSRDTQYF.

The rearrangement uses TRBV25-1 and TRBJ2-7; TRBD2 agrees at 8 bases. The CDR3 length is 14 residues. V lost 3 bases and J lost 9; bases outside the gene matches: 10. In germline, CDR1 is MGHDK, CDR2 SYGVNS. CDR3 sequence (DNA): TGTGCCAGCAGTGATAGCCTAGCGGGCTTTGGGCAGTACTTC. Protein product: CASSDSLAGFGQYF.

The rearrangement uses TRBV12-3 or TRBV12-4 and TRBJ2-1; D unclear. Trimming left V 3 bases short and J 6 bases short, with 6 bases between. The CDR3 contains 12 residues. CDR3 amino acids: CASSFGRNEQFF. DNA of the CDR3: TGTGCCAGCAGTTTTGGCCGCAATGAGCAGTTCTTC.

In this sample, this clone turned up once. The chain employs TRBV7-7 and TRBJ2-5, with TRBD2 matching 9 bases. Per germline, CDR1 SSHAT and CDR2 FNYEAQ (reference sequence). This CDR3 contains 18 residues. After removal of 2 bases from V and 0 bases from J, the junction contained 10 bases not matched to a gene. CDR3 loop: CASSLNGRTSANQETQYF. The DNA for the CDR3 is TGTGCCAGCAGCTTAAACGGGCGGACTAGCGCGAACCAAGAGACCCAGTACTTC.

The V gene is TRBV7-8, the J gene TRBJ1-4; no definite D call. In germline, CDR1 is SGHVS, CDR2 FQNEAQ. Trimming cost V 4 bases and J 0 bases, with 9 bases left between them. The CDR3 is 15 residues long. The CDR3 loop is CASSSDYATNEKLFF. In DNA, the CDR3 is TGTGCCAGCAGCTCCGACTACGCAACTAATGAAAAACTGTTTTTT.

This clone came up a few times. CDR3: CASSYSSETQYF. In DNA form, the CDR3 reads TGTGCCAGCAGTTACTCGAGTGAGACCCAGTACTTC. The chain combines TRBV6-5 with TRBJ2-5; D is unresolved. The germline V gene has CDR1 MNHEY and CDR2 SVGAGI. Trimming cost V 0 bases and J 5 bases, with 4 bases left between them. The length of the CDR3 is 12 residues.

This chain joins TRBV7-2 and TRBJ2-7; no definite D call. Trimming removed 5 bases at V and 6 bases at J, with 11 bases between. This CDR3 has 12 residues. In germline, CDR1 is SGHTA, CDR2 FQGNSA. CDR3 loop: CASSTRTGEQYF. DNA for the CDR3: TGTGCCAGCAGCACCCGAACGGGCGAGCAGTACTTC.

The V call is TRBV6-2 or TRBV6-3, the J call TRBJ2-7; 8 bases match TRBD2. In germline, CDR1 is MNHEY, CDR2 SVGEGT. V shed 4 bases and J 3 bases; nucleotides not matched to a gene: 11. The CDR3 runs to 16 residues. CDR3 sequence (DNA): TGTGCCAGCAGTTTCACCCGTCTCGCGGGAGGCTACGAGCAGTACTTC. Protein: CASSFTRLAGGYEQYF.